The 15 T cell receptor beta chains presented below share a single source sample, sequenced in a study of T-cell memory formation after mild COVID-19. TCRdb passed the 5' RACE reads through MiXCR, listing each CDR3 protein once. The sample records about 560,000 distinct CDR3 sequences, about 18% being singletons. Sequencing used PBMCs or a T cell subset sorted from them (not recorded which). These receptor sequences come from an adult woman who had mild COVID-19 (a few samples of this study predate the infection). Cell type and time point are not known.

This clonotype was seen more than once but under ten times. The chain uses TRBV4-1 and TRBJ1-5; D possibly corresponds to TRBD1 (6 bases). Germline V gene data show CDR1 as MGHRA and CDR2 as YSYEKL. Between the trimmed V and J ends, which lost 1 base and 7 bases, there was a span of 14 bases. The CDR3 has 15 amino acids. Written as DNA, the CDR3 is TGCGCCAGCAGCCAAGTTAGGCAGGGGATGCAGCCCCAGCATTTT. This gives the protein CASSQVRQGMQPQHF.

This clonotype was seen only a few times. The J gene is TRBJ1-5, the V gene TRBV7-9; weak D call: TRBD1 (6 bases). Trimming shortened V by 5 bases and J by 2 bases, and 10 bases separated the two germline ends. The germline gives CDR1 SEHNR, CDR2 FQNEAQ (reference sequence). The CDR3 spans 14 residues. The CDR3 protein is CASSTGLGNQPQHF. In DNA, the CDR3 is TGTGCCAGCAGCACAGGGTTGGGCAATCAGCCCCAGCATTTT.

V is TRBV5-5 and J is TRBJ2-3; 12 nucleotides agree with TRBD2. The CDR3 has 16 residues. The V gene end was trimmed by 2 bases and the J gene end by 3 bases; junction bases not matched to a gene: 4. Germline CDR1 is SGHKS and CDR2 is YYEKEE (reference sequence). The DNA for the CDR3 is TGTGCCAGCAGCTTCCGGACTAGCGGGGTTACAGATACGCAGTATTTT. It is translated as CASSFRTSGVTDTQYF.

This clonotype was seen a few times. The rearrangement joins TRBV12-3 or TRBV12-4 to TRBJ2-7; D might be TRBD1 or TRBD2, each matching 6 bases. The CDR3 loop spans 13 amino acids. With 6 bases removed from V and 3 bases from J, the gap between germline ends came to 12 bases. The CDR3 coding sequence is TGTGCCAGCAGCCCGGGGGCGAACTACGAGCAGTACTTC. Amino acid sequence: CASSPGANYEQYF.

This clonotype turned up a few times. The chain uses TRBV19 and TRBJ2-7, with 7 nucleotides matching TRBD2. The germline CDR1 and CDR2 sequences are LNHDA and SQIVND (reference sequence). V was clipped by 7 bases and J by 3 bases; unmatched bases: 9. The CDR3 runs 14 residues. The CDR3 coding sequence is TGTGCCAGTACCCTGGGGAGGGGAGACTACGAGCAGTACTTC. Translating it yields CASTLGRGDYEQYF.

Details on this clonotype: The junction does not match germline at one end; this may be a read error. This chain joins TRBV24-1 and TRBJ1-2; D remains ambiguous. Germline V gives CDR1 KGHDR, CDR2 SFDVKD. The CDR3 has 11 residues. The CDR3 region is CATSDSSATYF. Written as DNA, the CDR3 is TGTGCCACCAGTGATTCGTCAGCCACATACTTC.

In its sample, this clonotype was seen a few times. The chain joins TRBV19 to TRBJ1-4, with a weak D call TRBD1 (6 bases). The germline CDR1 and CDR2 sequences are LNHDA and SQIVND (reference sequence). The CDR3 is made up of 14 amino acids. V lost 7 bases to trimming and J lost 5 bases, with 14 bases between them. This chain's CDR3 is CASNLDSRNEKLFF. The CDR3, as DNA: TGTGCCAGTAATCTGGACAGCAGGAATGAAAAACTGTTTTTT.

In this sample, this clonotype turned up a few times. The V call is TRBV27, the J call TRBJ2-1, with D hard to call. Germline V gene sequence: CDR1 MNHEY, CDR2 SMNVEV (reference sequence). The CDR3 loop spans 12 amino acids. Deletions cut 2 bases from V and 9 bases from J, with 8 bases between. The CDR3 sequence: CASSLGMGEQFF. Written as DNA, the CDR3 is TGTGCCAGCAGTTTAGGGATGGGTGAGCAGTTCTTC.

This clonotype has a handful of counts. The chain couples TRBV20-1 to TRBJ1-2; D possibly corresponds to TRBD1 (6 bases). V was clipped by 6 bases and J by 3 bases, with 17 bases between them. This CDR3 has 14 amino acids. CDR1 and CDR2 (germline): DFQATT, SNEGSKA (reference sequence). This chain's CDR3 is CSARARGIDYGYTF. The CDR3 DNA reads as TGCAGTGCCAGGGCTAGGGGGATCGACTATGGCTACACCTTC.

This clonotype was observed a few times. CDR3 protein: CATSPLGGAYNEQFF. CDR3 DNA sequence: TGTGCCACCAGCCCGCTAGGGGGGGCCTACAATGAGCAGTTCTTC. This chain links TRBV15 with TRBJ2-1, with a possible D match to TRBD2 (7 bases). In germline, CDR1 is LNHNV, CDR2 YYDKDF (reference sequence). This CDR3 has 15 amino acids. V lost 5 bases and J 2 bases, leaving 13 bases between the germline ends.

The J gene is TRBJ2-1, the V gene TRBV6-5; D gene ambiguous. The germline V gene encodes CDR1 MNHEY and CDR2 SVGAGI. V lost 8 bases to trimming and J lost 0 bases, with 11 bases between them. This CDR3 spans 14 amino acids. The CDR3 nucleotides read TGTGCCAGCCGGCGGATAGACTCCTACAATGAGCAGTTCTTC. Translation gives CASRRIDSYNEQFF.

There are a few counts of this clonotype. The gene calls are TRBV5-4 and TRBJ1-4; unclear D gene. The CDR3 runs to 15 residues. Trimming stripped 4 bases from V and 7 bases from J, with 17 bases between. Germline CDR1 and CDR2: SGHNT and YYREEE (reference sequence). CDR3 DNA sequence: TGTGCCAGCAGCCTGAACGGGGATACGGGTGAAAAACTGTTTTTT. This codes for CASSLNGDTGEKLFF.

The chain links TRBV2 to TRBJ1-1, with 8 bases that match TRBD1. The V segment lost 4 bases and the J segment 0 bases; nucleotides outside the gene matches: 4. Germline-derived CDR1 and CDR2 are SNHLY and FYNNEI. The CDR3 runs to 15 residues. CDR3 DNA: TGTGCCAGCAGTGTCAGGGGGCGGGTGAACACTGAAGCTTTCTTT. This gives the protein CASSVRGRVNTEAFF.

The chain recombines TRBV3-1 with TRBJ2-1, with D unresolved. The CDR3 consists of 17 residues. Per germline, CDR1 LGHDT and CDR2 YNNKEL (reference sequence). Deletions cut 1 base from V and 2 bases from J, with 15 bases between. CDR3 DNA sequence: TGTGCCAGCAGCCAAGTATACGGGCCCTCGCCCTACAATGAGCAGTTCTTC. This codes for CASSQVYGPSPYNEQFF.

The chain couples TRBV12-3 or TRBV12-4 to TRBJ2-1; D gene uncertain. The CDR3 length is 15 residues. Trimming removed 4 bases from V and 5 bases from J, with 15 bases in between. In DNA form, the CDR3 reads TGTGCCAGCAGTTCACCCCCGAAAGGGCACAATGAGCAGTTCTTC. Translation: CASSSPPKGHNEQFF.